Presented here are 26 T cell receptor beta chains from one specimen sequenced in a study of blood T cell repertoires in COVID-19. Sequencing used immunoSEQ multiplex PCR; TCRdb keeps in-frame clones, though not all of them. The table shows about 410,000 clones, with nearly 90% occurring only once. Sequences were obtained from PBMCs or T cells enriched from blood (not recorded which). These receptors all stem from a woman in her twenties or thirties who had recovered from COVID-19.

The chain joins TRBV10-2 to TRBJ1-6, with D perhaps TRBD1 (6 bases). The CDR3 contains 16 residues. The V gene lost 5 bases and the J gene lost 11 bases, with 22 bases spanning the gap. Looked up from germline, CDR1 is WSHSY and CDR2 is SAAADI. CDR3: CASSHTLHTGLPPLHF. The CDR3 bases are TGCGCCAGCAGTCATACTCTACACACAGGGTTGCCACCCCTCCACTTT.

The CDR3 coding sequence is TGTGCCAGCAGCTTCCGCAGCTCTGGGGCCAACGTCCTGACTTTC. It is translated as CASSFRSSGANVLTF. The gene calls are TRBV5-6 and TRBJ2-6, with D uncertain. From germline, CDR1 is SGHDT and CDR2 YYEEEE. The CDR3 covers 15 residues. The V end lost 2 bases, the J end lost 0 bases, and 6 bases lay between the germline ends.

This sequence joins TRBV18 and TRBJ2-7; D might be TRBD2 (6 bases). The germline V gene has CDR1 KGHSH and CDR2 LQKENI. This CDR3 contains 15 residues. The germline V and J ends were trimmed by 3 bases and 4 bases, with 16 bases remaining between them. CDR3 amino acids: CASSPNRREKYEQYF. CDR3 nucleotides: TGTGCCAGCTCACCTAATCGCCGGGAGAAGTACGAGCAGTACTTC.

V is TRBV10-3 and J is TRBJ2-7; D unresolved. The V end lost 3 bases, the J end lost 5 bases, and 14 bases lay between the germline ends. In germline, CDR1 is ENHRY, CDR2 SYGVKD. The CDR3 is made up of 14 amino acids. CDR3 in DNA: TGTGCCATCAGTGATGTGGCCAAACGCCACGAGCAGTACTTC. It encodes CAISDVAKRHEQYF.

The rearrangement joins TRBV2 to TRBJ1-5; 10 bases align to TRBD1. The length of the CDR3 is 20 residues. CDR1 and CDR2 (germline): SNHLY, FYNNEI. V was pared by 5 bases and J by 3 bases, with 19 bases of the junction left unmatched. The CDR3 region has the DNA TGTGCCAGCAGTCCCCGGGCTAGGGACAGGGGAGTAGGGCACAATCAGCCCCAGCATTTT. Translation gives CASSPRARDRGVGHNQPQHF.

V gene TRBV10-2 combines with J gene TRBJ2-1; D possibly corresponds to TRBD1 (5 bases). V lost 2 bases and J lost 4, with 9 bases in between. This CDR3 region has 14 residues. Germline V lookup: CDR1 WSHSY, CDR2 SAAADI. The CDR3 DNA reads as TGCGCCAGCAGTGAGACAGGACCTTACAATGAGCAGTTCTTC. Translation gives CASSETGPYNEQFF.

This clone was recorded a few times. The chain links TRBV11-2 to TRBJ1-2; D is undetermined. Germline CDR1 reads SGHAT; CDR2 reads FQNNGV. The germline V and J ends were trimmed by 5 bases and 7 bases, with 23 bases remaining between them. This CDR3 is 16 amino acids long. CDR3 residues: CASSPPGTSYSSGYTF. The CDR3 DNA is TGTGCCAGCAGCCCCCCAGGTACATCTTACTCCTCTGGCTACACCTTC.

The chain employs TRBV6-5 and TRBJ1-2; TRBD1 matches at 11 bases. J was trimmed by 4 bases and V by 8 bases; bases with no gene match: 3. Germline loops: CDR1 MNHEY, CDR2 SVGAGI. The CDR3 loop spans 13 amino acids. The CDR3 spells CASRGQGGYGYTF. The CDR3 DNA sequence: TGTGCCAGCCGGGGACAGGGGGGCTATGGCTACACCTTC.

The chain joins TRBV15 to TRBJ2-7; a possible D gene is TRBD2 (6 bases). The CDR3 runs 17 residues. V gave up 5 bases and J gave up 6 bases, with 26 bases separating them. Germline assignment: CDR1 LNHNV and CDR2 YYDKDF (reference sequence). The CDR3 DNA follows: TGTGCCACCAGCCTGAGAGCGGGTTATGGAGGGGCGGGCGAGCAGTACTTC. Translating it yields CATSLRAGYGGAGEQYF.

In its sample, this clone was seen once. V and J are TRBV5-6 and TRBJ1-1, with D perhaps matching TRBD1 (6 bases). Germline V lookup: CDR1 SGHDT, CDR2 YYEEEE. The CDR3 spans 17 residues. Trimming shortened V by 2 bases and J by 4 bases, and 21 bases separated the two germline ends. CDR3 in DNA: TGTGCCAGCAGCTTTGGGGGCAGGGGAGGGATTGGCACTGAAGCTTTCTTT. Encoded protein: CASSFGGRGGIGTEAFF.

V and J are TRBV3-1 (or the pseudogene TRBV3-2) and TRBJ1-2; 10 positions match TRBD1. CDR3 length: 16 residues. Per the germline V gene, CDR1 is LGHDT and CDR2 is YNNKEL (reference sequence). V was clipped by 1 base and J by 0 bases; unmatched bases: 2. CDR3 in DNA: TGTGCCAGCAGCCAAGCCGGACAGGGGGCTAACTATGGCTACACCTTC. It specifies CASSQAGQGANYGYTF.

The chain links TRBV4-1 to TRBJ1-2, with D perhaps TRBD1 (6 bases). Trimming took 1 base from V and 10 from J, leaving 10 bases between them. The germline gives CDR1 MGHRA, CDR2 YSYEKL. The CDR3 consists of 12 residues. The CDR3 reads CASSQAPGVYTF. The DNA for the CDR3 is TGCGCCAGCAGCCAAGCCCCAGGGGTCTACACCTTC.

The chain carries TRBV12-3 or TRBV12-4 and TRBJ2-7, with 7 bases fitting TRBD2. J lost 8 bases, V lost 3 bases, and 1 base had no gene match. CDR3 length equals 11 residues. CDR3 in amino acids: CASSLGGQQYF. CDR3 in DNA: TGTGCCAGCAGTTTGGGAGGGCAGCAGTACTTC.

The genes are TRBV9 and TRBJ2-5; 7 bases match TRBD2. Germline V gene sequence: CDR1 SGDLS, CDR2 YYNGEE. The ends lost 3 bases at V and 0 bases at J; junction bases unmatched: 8. CDR3 length: 16 amino acids. CDR3 sequence (DNA): TGTGCCAGCAGCGGGGTCGGTAGCGGGTACCAAGAGACCCAGTACTTC. It translates to CASSGVGSGYQETQYF.

J is TRBJ1-1 and V is TRBV28; 10 bases align to TRBD1. V was clipped by 6 bases and J by 7 bases; unmatched bases: 8. Germline V lookup: CDR1 MDHEN, CDR2 SYDVKM. This CDR3 is built from 14 residues. CDR3 nucleotides: TGTGCCAGCAGCCTCACGGGACAGGGGCGTGAAGCTTTCTTT. Translating gives CASSLTGQGREAFF.

V and J are TRBV5-1 and TRBJ1-4, with 7 bases fitting TRBD1. The CDR3 runs to 15 residues. In germline, CDR1 is SGHRS, CDR2 YFSETQ. Trimming at V came to 4 bases and at J to 2 bases, leaving 5 bases not matched to a gene. DNA for the CDR3: TGCGCCAGCAGCCTCACAGGGGTGACTAATGAAAAACTGTTTTTT. Translated, it gives CASSLTGVTNEKLFF.

The chain joins TRBV5-8 to TRBJ1-3, with TRBD1 matching over 8 bases. CDR3 length: 15 residues. V shed 4 bases and J 4 bases; nucleotides not matched to a gene: 7. The germline V gene has CDR1 SGHTS and CDR2 YDEGEE. CDR3 loop: CASSPGQGEGNTIYF. The CDR3 coding sequence is TGTGCCAGCAGCCCCGGACAGGGAGAAGGAAACACCATATATTTT.

The chain employs TRBV20-1 and TRBJ1-3; the D is unclear. With 5 bases removed from V and 3 bases from J, the gap between germline ends came to 5 bases. The V gene's germline CDR1 is DFQATT and CDR2 SNEGSKA (reference sequence). CDR3 length: 11 amino acids. This CDR3 reads CSAQIGNTIYF. The CDR3 DNA follows: TGCAGTGCTCAAATTGGAAACACCATATATTTT.

This clone appeared a single time. The chain couples TRBV29-1 to TRBJ1-1; a possible D gene is TRBD1 (6 bases). The germline V gene encodes CDR1 SQVTM and CDR2 ANQGSEA. The CDR3 extends over 13 amino acids. With 4 bases removed from V and 4 bases from J, the gap between germline ends came to 13 bases. CDR3 nucleotides: TGCAGCGTTGGAACAGGGATCGGCACTGAAGCTTTCTTT. This encodes CSVGTGIGTEAFF.

This sequence joins TRBV7-7 and TRBJ1-1; unclear D gene. V was pared by 5 bases and J by 2 bases, with 9 bases between. This CDR3 contains 13 residues. The V gene's germline CDR1 is SSHAT and CDR2 FNYEAQ (reference sequence). The CDR3: CASSAAENTEAFF. CDR3 DNA sequence: TGTGCCAGCAGCGCGGCGGAAAACACTGAAGCTTTCTTT.

This chain links TRBV7-2 with TRBJ2-3; 8 bases match TRBD2. Germline V gene sequence: CDR1 SGHTA, CDR2 FQGNSA. The CDR3 consists of 15 residues. Losses at the gene ends were 1 base for V and 4 bases for J; bases not matched to a gene: 4. The CDR3 coding sequence is TGTGCCAGCAGCTTAGTGTCGGGGGGGCCAGATACGCAGTATTTT. Amino acid sequence: CASSLVSGGPDTQYF. The entire variable domain, with the rest obtained from reference TRBV7-2 and TRBJ2-3, is as follows: GAGVSQSPSNKVTEKGKDVELRCDPISGHTALYWYRQSLGQGLEFLIYFQGNSAPDKSGLPSDRFSAERTGGSVSTLTIQRTQQEDSAVYLCASSLVSGGPDTQYFGPGTRLTVL.

The chain is built from TRBV3-1 (or the pseudogene TRBV3-2) and TRBJ2-3, with 12 bases that match TRBD2. The CDR3 is 17 amino acids. V shed 0 bases and J 2 bases; nucleotides not matched to a gene: 3. CDR1 is LGHDT and CDR2 is YNNKEL in the germline V gene (reference sequence). The CDR3 loop is CASSQETSGRFTDTQYF. CDR3 coding DNA: TGTGCCAGCAGCCAAGAAACTAGCGGGAGGTTCACAGATACGCAGTATTTT.

This chain uses TRBV28 with TRBJ1-5, with D tentatively TRBD1 (5 bases). The CDR3 contains 15 residues. V was clipped by 1 base and J by 5 bases, with 12 bases between them. Germline loops: CDR1 MDHEN, CDR2 SYDVKM. CDR3 amino acids: CASSLSQGWDQPQHF. The DNA of the CDR3 is TGTGCCAGCAGTTTATCGCAGGGATGGGATCAGCCCCAGCATTTT.

The CDR3 spells CASSLVTGQGYEQYF. DNA for the CDR3: TGTGCCAGCAGCTTAGTAACGGGACAGGGCTACGAGCAGTACTTC. The V call is TRBV7-2, the J call TRBJ2-7; 9 bases fit TRBD1. The CDR3 has 15 residues. The junction had 4 bases not matched to a gene; V was cut back by 1 base and J by 3 bases. Germline V gene sequence: CDR1 SGHTA, CDR2 FQGNSA. The full variable domain, with the rest looked up from reference TRBV7-2 and TRBJ2-7, is GAGVSQSPSNKVTEKGKDVELRCDPISGHTALYWYRQSLGQGLEFLIYFQGNSAPDKSGLPSDRFSAERTGGSVSTLTIQRTQQEDSAVYLCASSLVTGQGYEQYFGPGTRLTVT.

This clone was observed a handful of times. The chain has TRBV5-1 and TRBJ2-1; 9 bases line up with TRBD2. CDR1 and CDR2 (germline): SGHRS, YFSETQ. The CDR3 runs 17 residues. Unmatched junction bases numbered 12, after V lost 8 bases and J lost 0 bases. Here the CDR3 DNA reads TGCGCCAGTTTTAGCGGGGGCATTTCGAGCTCCTACAATGAGCAGTTCTTC. Amino acids: CASFSGGISSSYNEQFF.

The rearrangement joins TRBV19 to TRBJ2-7, with 11 positions matching TRBD2. CDR1 and CDR2 (germline): LNHDA, SQIVND (reference sequence). The CDR3 covers 14 residues. The V gene end was trimmed by 6 bases and the J gene end by 6 bases; junction bases not matched to a gene: 7. For the CDR3, the DNA is TGTGCCAGTAGAACTAGCGGGAGAAGTACCGAGCAGTACTTC. Translation: CASRTSGRSTEQYF.